This passage covers 22 T cell receptor beta chains from one sample sequenced in a study of shared clonotypes between healthy human individuals (TCRdb year 2020). The method was the immunoSEQ multiplex PCR assay. TCRdb retrieved this table from immuneACCESS and kept in-frame rearrangements only. Not all clones are present; in checked studies, unresolved V genes account for under half, and no reason is known for the remainder. The sample table holds some 1,600,000 clones, of which 95% to 99% were seen once. Clones ranked in the top ten supply about 0.42% of the sample. The sequencing input was naive CD4+ T cells sorted from blood. In light of the paper, this sample's cell subset or site label describes: CD45RA+ positively selected. The receptors were gathered from a man younger than 45 in good health.

V usage is TRBV5-1 and J usage is TRBJ2-5; 9 nucleotides agree with TRBD1. V lost 2 bases to trimming and J lost 4 bases; unmatched junction nucleotides: 6. The CDR3 length is 15 residues. Germline V gene lookup returns CDR1 SGHRS and CDR2 YFSETQ. The CDR3 here is CASSFETGGRETQYF. Here the CDR3 DNA reads TGCGCCAGCAGCTTCGAAACAGGGGGCCGAGAGACCCAGTACTTC.

This chain joins TRBV23-1 and TRBJ2-5, with 8 bases fitting TRBD2. TRBV23-1 is an ORF for which the function is uncertain. V lost 0 bases, J lost 5 bases, and 2 bases stayed unmatched. CDR3 length: 14 amino acids. CDR3 sequence: CASSQSPSGETQYF. CDR3 in DNA: TGCGCCAGCAGTCAATCGCCTAGCGGGGAGACCCAGTACTTC.

The chain recombines TRBV27 with TRBJ2-2; TRBD1 is a possible D gene (5 bases). The CDR3 has 12 amino acids. V lost 5 bases and J 6 bases, leaving 7 bases between the germline ends. The V gene's germline CDR1 is MNHEY and CDR2 SMNVEV (reference sequence). This CDR3 reads CASSHRSGELFF. As DNA, the CDR3 is TGTGCCAGCAGTCACAGGTCCGGGGAGCTGTTTTTT.

CDR3 DNA: TGTGCCAGCGGGGACAGGGGGCCCTCTGAAGCTTTCTTT. Protein: CASGDRGPSEAFF. This chain uses TRBV2 with TRBJ1-1; 12 positions match TRBD1. CDR1 and CDR2 from the germline V gene are SNHLY and FYNNEI. The CDR3 contains 13 residues. V shed 8 bases and J 6 bases; nucleotides not matched to a gene: 4.

The J gene is TRBJ1-2, the V gene TRBV5-6, with no clear D. The CDR3 contains 14 residues. Germline V gene lookup returns CDR1 SGHDT and CDR2 YYEEEE. The ends were cut back, 0 bases at V and 2 bases at J, with 8 bases in the middle. The CDR3 nucleotides read TGTGCCAGCAGCTTGGTGGACGGAAACTATGGCTACACCTTC. It yields the protein CASSLVDGNYGYTF. The full variable domain, completed using reference TRBV5-6 and TRBJ1-2, is DAGVTQSPTHLIKTRGQQVTLRCSPKSGHDTVSWYQQALGQGPQFIFQYYEEEERQRGNFPDRFSGHQFPNYSSELNVNALLLGDSALYLCASSLVDGNYGYTFGSGTRLTVV.

This clone is a singleton in its sample. This chain uses TRBV6-5 with TRBJ2-1; TRBD2 matches at 7 bases. The CDR3 contains 14 residues. Per germline, CDR1 MNHEY and CDR2 SVGAGI. V was pared by 6 bases and J by 7 bases, with 9 bases of the junction left unmatched. In DNA, the CDR3 is TGTGCCAGCAGAAGTCTAGCGGTAACTAATGAGCAGTTCTTC. It yields the protein CASRSLAVTNEQFF.

The J gene is TRBJ1-4, the V gene TRBV29-1; D gene uncertain. V dropped 3 bases and J dropped 0 bases, with 5 bases sitting between them. CDR3 length: 13 amino acids. Germline CDR1 SQVTM, CDR2 ANQGSEA. The CDR3 bases are TGCAGCGTTGAGGGATCAACTAATGAAAAACTGTTTTTT. It yields the protein CSVEGSTNEKLFF.

The V and J genes are TRBV28 and TRBJ2-7; TRBD1 or TRBD2 may be the D gene (5 bases each). V dropped 2 bases and J dropped 3 bases, with 14 bases sitting between them. This CDR3 comprises 15 residues. Germline V gene lookup returns CDR1 MDHEN and CDR2 SYDVKM. CDR3 amino acids: CASSLDPGTLYEQYF. The CDR3 DNA sequence: TGTGCCAGCAGTTTAGACCCAGGGACCCTCTACGAGCAGTACTTC.

The V and J genes are TRBV19 and TRBJ1-5, with D possibly TRBD1 on 5 matching bases. The V gene lost 3 bases and the J gene lost 6 bases, with 9 bases spanning the gap. The CDR3 runs to 13 residues. Germline V gives CDR1 LNHDA, CDR2 SQIVND (reference sequence). The CDR3 coding sequence is TGTGCCAGTAGTATCGGGGACCGTCAGCCCCAGCATTTT. Its translation is CASSIGDRQPQHF.

As concerns this clone: One end of the junction fails to match germline, which may point to a read error. The chain is built from TRBV2 and TRBJ2-1, with D perhaps being TRBD1 or TRBD2 (5 bases each). CDR3 length: 13 residues. Germline V gives CDR1 SNHLY, CDR2 FYNNEI. CDR3 loop: CDSRVGPGNEQFF. DNA for the CDR3: TGTGACAGCAGGGTGGGACCAGGCAATGAGCAGTTCTTC. The full variable domain, in which reference TRBV2 and TRBJ2-1 provide the parts outside the CDR3, is EPEVTQTPSHQVTQMGQEVILRCVPISNHLYFYWYRQILGQKVEFLVSFYNNEISEKSEIFDDQFSVERPDGSNFTLKIRSTKLEDSAMYFCDSRVGPGNEQFFGPGTRLTVL.

The chain carries TRBV5-4 and TRBJ1-4; 10 bases agree with TRBD1. Germline-derived CDR1 and CDR2 are SGHNT and YYREEE (reference sequence). This CDR3 spans 14 amino acids. V was clipped by 4 bases and J by 5 bases; unmatched bases: 2. The CDR3 spells CASSEGQGNEKLFF. CDR3 DNA: TGTGCCAGCAGCGAGGGACAGGGGAATGAAAAACTGTTTTTT. The full variable domain, its missing parts supplied by reference TRBV5-4 and TRBJ1-4, is ETGVTQSPTHLIKTRGQQVTLRCSSQSGHNTVSWYQQALGQGPQFIFQYYREEENGRGNFPPRFSGLQFPNYSSELNVNALELDDSALYLCASSEGQGNEKLFFGSGTQLSVL.

The chain joins TRBV29-1 to TRBJ2-5; perhaps TRBD2 as D (7 bases). The CDR3 is 12 amino acids. The ends were cut back, 7 bases at V and 7 bases at J, with 16 bases in the middle. Germline CDR1 is SQVTM and CDR2 is ANQGSEA. CDR3 sequence reads: CSAVGGGGTQYF. The CDR3 bases are TGCAGCGCCGTTGGGGGCGGGGGGACCCAGTACTTC.

A word on this clone: In the same sample, other DNA sequences code for this CDR3. CDR3 bases: TGTGCCAGTAGTACGACGGGACGGTCAAATCAGCCCCAGCATTTT. Translation gives CASSTTGRSNQPQHF. The chain links TRBV19 to TRBJ1-5; TRBD1 is a possible D gene (5 bases). The CDR3 extends over 15 amino acids. Trimming stripped 4 bases from V and 4 bases from J, with 14 bases between. In germline, CDR1 is LNHDA, CDR2 SQIVND (reference sequence).

The CDR3 reads CASSQTSGRPLAENEQFF. CDR3 sequence (DNA): TGTGCCAGCAGCCAGACTAGCGGGAGGCCGCTTGCCGAGAATGAGCAGTTCTTC. The V call is TRBV7-6, the J call TRBJ2-1, with 13 nucleotides matching TRBD2. There are 18 residues in the CDR3. The V and J ends lost 5 bases and 7 bases, in that order; junction bases with no gene match: 14. The germline V gene has CDR1 SGHVS and CDR2 FNYEAQ. Looking up the rest from reference TRBV7-6 and TRBJ2-1 gives the full variable domain: GAGVSQSPRYKVTKRGQDVALRCDPISGHVSLYWYRQALGQGPEFLTYFNYEAQQDKSGLPNDRFSAERPEGSISTLTIQRTEQRDSAMYRCASSQTSGRPLAENEQFFGPGTRLTVL.

V usage is TRBV11-3 and J usage is TRBJ2-1, with D possibly being TRBD2 (6 bases). Trimming removed 5 bases at V and 5 bases at J, with 19 bases between. CDR3 length: 16 amino acids. Germline CDR1 and CDR2: SGHNT and YENEEA. The CDR3 nucleotides read TGTGCCAGCAGCCCGGGACTTACTACGGGGGACAATGAGCAGTTCTTC. This codes for CASSPGLTTGDNEQFF.

The chain is built from TRBV6-8 and TRBJ1-5, with 12 positions matching TRBD1. The length of the CDR3 is 18 residues. The V gene end was trimmed by 5 bases and the J gene end by 1 base; junction bases not matched to a gene: 9. Germline V gene sequence: CDR1 MNHGY, CDR2 SAAAGT. The CDR3 region has the DNA TGTGCCAGCAGTGGGCCGGGACAGGGGGCTTGGAGCAATCAGCCCCAGCATTTT. Protein sequence: CASSGPGQGAWSNQPQHF.

The chain is built from TRBV7-9 and TRBJ2-3; D unresolved. V lost 5 bases and J 1 base, leaving 7 bases between the germline ends. Germline-derived CDR1 and CDR2 are SEHNR and FQNEAQ (reference sequence). This CDR3 is built from 13 residues. CDR3 in amino acids: CASSKDGTDTQYF. In DNA form, the CDR3 reads TGTGCCAGCAGCAAAGACGGCACAGATACGCAGTATTTT.

V gene TRBV10-1 combines with J gene TRBJ1-2; D perhaps matches TRBD1 (5 bases). The germline gives CDR1 WNHNN, CDR2 SYGVQD (reference sequence). The CDR3 loop spans 14 amino acids. V shed 5 bases and J shed 8 bases, with 18 bases lying between them. The CDR3 spells CASSWGGGVRGYTF. The DNA for the CDR3 is TGCGCCAGCAGTTGGGGTGGGGGTGTAAGAGGCTACACCTTC.

The rearrangement links TRBV29-1 to TRBJ2-1; tentatively, D is TRBD2 (6 bases). The CDR3 loop spans 10 amino acids. Trimming shortened V by 6 bases and J by 8 bases, and 8 bases separated the two germline ends. Per germline, CDR1 SQVTM and CDR2 ANQGSEA. The DNA of the CDR3 is TGCAGCGTGACTAGTGATGAGCAGTTCTTC. Translated, it gives CSVTSDEQFF.

The rearrangement links TRBV27 to TRBJ2-3; 12 nucleotides align to TRBD2. Germline V gene sequence: CDR1 MNHEY, CDR2 SMNVEV (reference sequence). CDR3 length equals 16 residues. Losses at the gene ends were 3 bases for V and 2 bases for J; bases not matched to a gene: 3. The CDR3 sequence is CASSFGTSGYTDTQYF. In DNA form, the CDR3 reads TGTGCCAGCAGTTTCGGGACTAGCGGGTACACAGATACGCAGTATTTT.

The gene calls are TRBV9 and TRBJ2-2; the D is unclear. V gave up 0 bases and J gave up 2 bases, with 5 bases separating them. This CDR3 spans 14 amino acids. Germline lookup yields CDR1 SGDLS and CDR2 YYNGEE. In nucleotides, the CDR3 is TGTGCCAGCAGCGTAGCGGACAACACCGGGGAGCTGTTTTTT. It specifies CASSVADNTGELFF.

The chain employs TRBV4-2 and TRBJ2-1; TRBD2 is a possible D gene (6 bases). Germline loops: CDR1 LGHNA, CDR2 YNFKEQ. The germline V and J ends were trimmed by 2 bases and 6 bases, with 14 bases remaining between them. The CDR3 loop spans 15 amino acids. The CDR3 region is CASSQYDRGLNEQFF. The CDR3 DNA reads as TGTGCCAGCAGCCAATATGATCGGGGACTCAATGAGCAGTTCTTC.